This TCR beta chain was documented in a study of shared clonotypes between healthy human individuals. This CDR3 is 15 amino acids long. The V segment lost 6 bases and the J segment 3 bases; nucleotides outside the gene matches: 5. Per the germline V gene, CDR1 is SNHLY and CDR2 is FYNNEI. It was across several immunoSEQ plates that each subset's genomic DNA was evenly split. The data were produced by immunoSEQ multiplex PCR, yet TCRdb's version contains in-frame clones alone and is incomplete. Of 1.4 million or so clones listed, about 98.5% are singletons. Material: naive CD4+ T cells sorted from blood. Noted subset: CD45RA+ positively selected. This clonotype originated in a man aged 25 to 40 in good health. This chain connects TRBV2 to TRBJ2-3; the match to TRBD2 covers 11 bases. This chain's CDR3 is CASRDSGRGTDTQYF. CDR3 DNA sequence: TGTGCCAGCAGGGATAGCGGGAGGGGGACAGATACGCAGTATTTT.